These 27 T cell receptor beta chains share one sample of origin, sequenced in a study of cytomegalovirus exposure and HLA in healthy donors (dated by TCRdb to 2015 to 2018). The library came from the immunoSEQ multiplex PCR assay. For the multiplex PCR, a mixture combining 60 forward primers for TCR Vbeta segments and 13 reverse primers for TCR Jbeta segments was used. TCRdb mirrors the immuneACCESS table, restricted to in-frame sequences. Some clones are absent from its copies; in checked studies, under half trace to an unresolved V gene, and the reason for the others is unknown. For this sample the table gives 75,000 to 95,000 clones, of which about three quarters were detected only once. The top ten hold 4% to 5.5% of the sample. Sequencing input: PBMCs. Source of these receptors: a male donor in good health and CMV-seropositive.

CDR3 nucleotide sequence: TGTGCCAGCAGTTACCGGCAGGGGGCAAGCTCCTACGAGCAGTACTTC. Its protein product is CASSYRQGASSYEQYF. The V and J genes are TRBV6-5 and TRBJ2-7; 8 bases fit TRBD1. Unmatched junction bases numbered 6, after V lost 2 bases and J lost 0 bases. The CDR3 contains 16 residues. Per germline, CDR1 MNHEY and CDR2 SVGAGI.

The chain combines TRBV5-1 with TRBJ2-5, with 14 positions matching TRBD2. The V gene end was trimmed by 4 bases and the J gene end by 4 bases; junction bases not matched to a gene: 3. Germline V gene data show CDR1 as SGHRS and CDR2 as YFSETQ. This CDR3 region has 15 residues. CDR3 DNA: TGCGCCAGCAGCCAAGGACTAGCGGGAGGAGAGACCCAGTACTTC. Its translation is CASSQGLAGGETQYF. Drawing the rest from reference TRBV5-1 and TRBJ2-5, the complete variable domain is KAGVTQTPRYLIKTRGQQVTLSCSPISGHRSVSWYQQTPGQGLQFLFEYFSETQRNKGNFPGRFSGRQFSNSRSEMNVSTLELGDSALYLCASSQGLAGGETQYFGPGTRLLVL.

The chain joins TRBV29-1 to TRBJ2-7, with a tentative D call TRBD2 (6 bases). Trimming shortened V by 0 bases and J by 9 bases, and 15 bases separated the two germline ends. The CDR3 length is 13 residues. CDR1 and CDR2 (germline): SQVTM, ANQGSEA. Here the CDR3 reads CSVEEAGSTMQYF. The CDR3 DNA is TGCAGCGTTGAAGAGGCGGGGTCTACGATGCAGTACTTC.

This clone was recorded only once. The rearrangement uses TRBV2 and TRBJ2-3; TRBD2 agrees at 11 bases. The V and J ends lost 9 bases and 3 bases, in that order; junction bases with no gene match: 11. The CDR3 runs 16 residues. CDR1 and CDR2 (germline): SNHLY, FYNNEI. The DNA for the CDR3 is TGTGCCAGGGGAGTAGCGGGGGGGATCGGGACAGATACGCAGTATTTT. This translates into CARGVAGGIGTDTQYF.

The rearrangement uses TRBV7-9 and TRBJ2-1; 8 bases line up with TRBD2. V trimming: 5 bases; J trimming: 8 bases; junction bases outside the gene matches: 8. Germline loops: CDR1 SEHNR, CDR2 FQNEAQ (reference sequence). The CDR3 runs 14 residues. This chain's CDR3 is CASSPPSGLDEQFF. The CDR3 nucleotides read TGTGCCAGCAGCCCACCCTCGGGACTAGATGAGCAGTTCTTC. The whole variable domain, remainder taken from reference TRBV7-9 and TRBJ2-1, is DTGVSQNPRHKITKRGQNVTFRCDPISEHNRLYWYRQTLGQGPEFLTYFQNEAQLEKSRLLSDRFSAERPKGSFSTLEIQRTEQGDSAMYLCASSPPSGLDEQFFGPGTRLTVL.

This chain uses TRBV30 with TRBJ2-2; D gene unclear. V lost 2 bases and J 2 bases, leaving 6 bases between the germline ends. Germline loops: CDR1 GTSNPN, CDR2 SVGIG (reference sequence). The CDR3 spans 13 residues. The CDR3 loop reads CAWSPVNTGELFF. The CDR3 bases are TGTGCCTGGAGTCCCGTCAACACCGGGGAGCTGTTTTTT.

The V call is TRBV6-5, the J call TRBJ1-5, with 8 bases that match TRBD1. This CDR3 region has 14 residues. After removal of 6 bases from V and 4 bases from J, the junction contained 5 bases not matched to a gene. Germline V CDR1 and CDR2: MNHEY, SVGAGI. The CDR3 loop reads CASSRDRKNQPQHF. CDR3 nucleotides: TGTGCCAGCAGCAGGGACAGGAAGAATCAGCCCCAGCATTTT.

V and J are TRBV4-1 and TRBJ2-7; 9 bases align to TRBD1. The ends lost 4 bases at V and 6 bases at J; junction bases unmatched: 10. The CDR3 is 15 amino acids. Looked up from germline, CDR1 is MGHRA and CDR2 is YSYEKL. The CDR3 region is CASSLTGGRLAEQYF. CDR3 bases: TGCGCCAGCAGCCTGACAGGGGGGCGGTTGGCCGAGCAGTACTTC.

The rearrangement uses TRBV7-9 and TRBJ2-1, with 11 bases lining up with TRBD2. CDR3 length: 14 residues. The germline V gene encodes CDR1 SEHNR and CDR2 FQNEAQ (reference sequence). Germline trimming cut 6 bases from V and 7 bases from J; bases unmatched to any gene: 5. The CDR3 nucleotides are TGTGCCAGCAGACTGACTAGCGGGGATAATGAGCAGTTCTTC. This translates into CASRLTSGDNEQFF.

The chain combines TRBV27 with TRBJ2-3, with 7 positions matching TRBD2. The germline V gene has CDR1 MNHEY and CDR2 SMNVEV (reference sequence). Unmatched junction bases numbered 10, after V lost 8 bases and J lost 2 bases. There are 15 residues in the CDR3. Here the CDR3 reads CASGLTSPLTDTQYF. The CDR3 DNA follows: TGTGCCAGCGGGTTGACTAGCCCGCTCACAGATACGCAGTATTTT.

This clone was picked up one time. CDR3 DNA sequence: TGTGCCACCGGGCGGGGTGGAGGCTACACCTTC. Translated, it gives CATGRGGGYTF. The rearrangement links TRBV28 to TRBJ1-2; D is ambiguous. With 10 bases removed from V and 8 bases from J, the gap between germline ends came to 14 bases. The V gene's germline CDR1 is MDHEN and CDR2 SYDVKM. The CDR3 contains 11 residues.

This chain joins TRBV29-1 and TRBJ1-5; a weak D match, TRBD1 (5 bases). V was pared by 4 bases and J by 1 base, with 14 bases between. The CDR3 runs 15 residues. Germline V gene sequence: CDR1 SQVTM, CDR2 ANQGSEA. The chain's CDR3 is CSVGAGGGSNQPQHF. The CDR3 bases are TGCAGCGTTGGAGCGGGGGGTGGGAGCAATCAGCCCCAGCATTTT.

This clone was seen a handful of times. CDR3 sequence (DNA): TGTGCCAGCAGCCAAGAATACGGGGAGGGGTCCTACGAGCAGTACTTC. Protein: CASSQEYGEGSYEQYF. The chain uses TRBV4-2 and TRBJ2-7; 7 bases map to TRBD2. CDR3 length equals 16 residues. V gave up 0 bases and J gave up 1 base; unmatched junction bases: 6. Germline CDR1 and CDR2: LGHNA and YNFKEQ.

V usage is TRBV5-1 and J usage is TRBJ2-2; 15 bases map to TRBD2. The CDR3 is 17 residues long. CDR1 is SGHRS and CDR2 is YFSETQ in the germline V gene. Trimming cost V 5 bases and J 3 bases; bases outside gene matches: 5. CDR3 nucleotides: TGCGCCAGCAGTTGGACTAGCGGGGGGGAGTACACCGGGGAGCTGTTTTTT. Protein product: CASSWTSGGEYTGELFF.

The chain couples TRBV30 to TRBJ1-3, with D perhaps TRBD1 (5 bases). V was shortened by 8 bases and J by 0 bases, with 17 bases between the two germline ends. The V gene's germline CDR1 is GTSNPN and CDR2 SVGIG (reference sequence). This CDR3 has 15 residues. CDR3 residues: CAGTGRVRSGNTIYF. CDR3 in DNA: TGTGCCGGGACTGGGCGCGTCCGCTCTGGAAACACCATATATTTT.

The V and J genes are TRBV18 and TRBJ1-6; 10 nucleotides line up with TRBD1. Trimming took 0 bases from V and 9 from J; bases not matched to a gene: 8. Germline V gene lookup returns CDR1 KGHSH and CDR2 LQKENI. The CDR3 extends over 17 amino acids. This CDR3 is CASSPPLVGQGISPLHF. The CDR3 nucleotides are TGTGCCAGCTCACCACCGTTAGTGGGACAGGGGATTTCACCCCTCCACTTT.

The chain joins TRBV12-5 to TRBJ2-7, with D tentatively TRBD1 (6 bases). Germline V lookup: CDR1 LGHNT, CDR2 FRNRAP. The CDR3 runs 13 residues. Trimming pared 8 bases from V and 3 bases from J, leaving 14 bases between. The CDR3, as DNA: TGTGCTAGTAAATACAGGGTCGGCTACGAGCAGTACTTC. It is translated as CASKYRVGYEQYF.

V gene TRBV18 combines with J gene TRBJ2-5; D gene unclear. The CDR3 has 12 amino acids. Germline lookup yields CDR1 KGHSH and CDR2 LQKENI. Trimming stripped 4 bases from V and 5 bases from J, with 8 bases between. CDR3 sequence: CASSRPGETQYF. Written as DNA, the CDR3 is TGTGCCAGCTCACGGCCGGGTGAGACCCAGTACTTC.

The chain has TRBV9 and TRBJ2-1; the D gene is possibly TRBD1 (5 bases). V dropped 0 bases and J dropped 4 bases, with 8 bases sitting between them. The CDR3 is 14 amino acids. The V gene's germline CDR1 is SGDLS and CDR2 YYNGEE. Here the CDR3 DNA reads TGTGCCAGCAGCGTAGTCCCAGGGTACAATGAGCAGTTCTTC. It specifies CASSVVPGYNEQFF.

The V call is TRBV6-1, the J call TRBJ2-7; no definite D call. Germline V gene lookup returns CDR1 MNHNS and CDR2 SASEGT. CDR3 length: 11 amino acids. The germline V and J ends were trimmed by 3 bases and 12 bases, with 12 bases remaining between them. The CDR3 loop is CASSEVSPRYF. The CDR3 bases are TGTGCCAGCAGTGAGGTATCCCCGCGGTACTTC.

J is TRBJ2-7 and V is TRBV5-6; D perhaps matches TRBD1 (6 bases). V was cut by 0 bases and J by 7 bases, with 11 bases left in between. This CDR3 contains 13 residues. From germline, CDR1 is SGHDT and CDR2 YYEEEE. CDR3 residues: CASSLGRGREQYF. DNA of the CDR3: TGTGCCAGCAGCTTGGGCAGGGGAAGAGAGCAGTACTTC.

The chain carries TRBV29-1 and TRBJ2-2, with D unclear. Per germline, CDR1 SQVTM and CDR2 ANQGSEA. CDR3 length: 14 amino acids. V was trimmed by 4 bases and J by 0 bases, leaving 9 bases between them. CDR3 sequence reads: CSVAGFANTGELFF. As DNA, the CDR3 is TGCAGCGTTGCAGGATTCGCGAACACCGGGGAGCTGTTTTTT.

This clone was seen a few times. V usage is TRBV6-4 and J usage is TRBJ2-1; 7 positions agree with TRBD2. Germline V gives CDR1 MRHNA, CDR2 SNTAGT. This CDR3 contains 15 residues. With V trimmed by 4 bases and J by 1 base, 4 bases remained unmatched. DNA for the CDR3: TGTGCCAGCAGTGCCGGGACTAAGTCCTACAATGAGCAGTTCTTC. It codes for CASSAGTKSYNEQFF.

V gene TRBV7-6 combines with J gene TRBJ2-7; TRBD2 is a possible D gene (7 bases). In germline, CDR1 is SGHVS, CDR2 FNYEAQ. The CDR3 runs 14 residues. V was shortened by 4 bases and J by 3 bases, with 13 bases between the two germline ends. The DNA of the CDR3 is TGTGCCAGCAGCTCCGGACTAGGGGGCTACGAGCAGTACTTC. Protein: CASSSGLGGYEQYF.

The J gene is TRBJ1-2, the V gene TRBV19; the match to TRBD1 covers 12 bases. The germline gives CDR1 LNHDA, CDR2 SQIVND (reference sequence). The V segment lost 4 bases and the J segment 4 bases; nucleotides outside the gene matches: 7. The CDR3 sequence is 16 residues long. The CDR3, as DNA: TGTGCCAGTAGTAGTTCCGGGACAGGGGGCACCTATGGCTACACCTTC. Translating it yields CASSSSGTGGTYGYTF.

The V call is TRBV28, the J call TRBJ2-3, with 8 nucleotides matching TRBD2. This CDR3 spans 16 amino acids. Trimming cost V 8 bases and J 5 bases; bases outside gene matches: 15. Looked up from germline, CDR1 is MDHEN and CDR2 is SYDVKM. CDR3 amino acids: CASRTLKRGLGDTQYF. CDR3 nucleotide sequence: TGTGCCAGCCGAACTTTAAAGCGGGGGTTAGGAGATACGCAGTATTTT.

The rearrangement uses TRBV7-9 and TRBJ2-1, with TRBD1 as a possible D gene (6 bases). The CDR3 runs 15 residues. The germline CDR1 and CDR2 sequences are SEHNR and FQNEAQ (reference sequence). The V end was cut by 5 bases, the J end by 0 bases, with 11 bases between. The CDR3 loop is CASSGGRGSYNEQFF. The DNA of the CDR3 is TGTGCCAGCAGCGGGGGCCGCGGCTCCTACAATGAGCAGTTCTTC. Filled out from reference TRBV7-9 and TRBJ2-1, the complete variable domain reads DTGVSQNPRHKITKRGQNVTFRCDPISEHNRLYWYRQTLGQGPEFLTYFQNEAQLEKSRLLSDRFSAERPKGSFSTLEIQRTEQGDSAMYLCASSGGRGSYNEQFFGPGTRLTVL.